This T cell receptor beta chain stems from a study of T cell responses to AZD1222 COVID-19 vaccine. Regarding the study as a whole: Donors in the cohort were predominantly white British and more often female, and clonal diversity was possibly underestimated.

V was pared by 5 bases and J by 8 bases, with 6 bases of the junction left unmatched. The germline V gene encodes CDR1 MRHNA and CDR2 SNTAGT. The CDR3 extends over 14 amino acids. Of note for this clone: Its cognate antigen is unknown. Other DNA sequences within the sample encode an identical CDR3.

TCRdb's table, derived via immunoSEQ multiplex PCR, lists solely in-frame clones and lacks some. The table includes some 94,000 clones, roughly nine tenths detected once. The TCR comes from an adult in good health. The sequenced sample was peripheral blood, obtained on day 0 of AZD1222 vaccination. The chain combines TRBV6-4 with TRBJ1-6, with 7 positions matching TRBD1. In DNA, the CDR3 is TGTGCCAGCAGTCCGACAGGGAGGGATTCACCCCTCCACTTT. As protein: CASSPTGRDSPLHF.